This record looks at one T cell receptor (beta chain) sequence and its context. Which antigen it targets is not known. No qualities accompany the bases; no much larger clone lies one base away. Each sample was amplified as two independent genomic DNA replicates: around 0.5 ug for blood and around 1.5 ug for tumor or normal breast. TCRB sequencing of genomic DNA was carried out with the ImmunoSeq Intro kit according to the manufacturer's instructions. Multiplex PCR ran roughly 34 cycles with proprietary primers and spike-in control sequences for absolute quantification. Single-end 150-bp reads were used to sequence an 87-bp fragment spanning the CDR3 and the flanking V and J genes. Seven samples, with two replicates for each sample, were multiplexed per lane of an Illumina MiSeq using version 3.0 chemistry. Under the source paper's analysis protocol: Raw data were processed by the vendor's proprietary pipeline, with both replicates merged into one result per sample. Clonotypes were defined as productive rearrangements sharing the V-gene family, CDR3 amino acid sequence and J-gene segment. Clonality was computed as 1 minus the normalized Shannon entropy (Pielou evenness) of TCRB abundances. To estimate T cell density, the total number of templates was divided by the input cell count, which was inferred from how much DNA went in. Total repertoire diversity and clonality were estimated with Recon using default parameters. Tumor-enriched clonotypes were defined as having over 0.1% abundance in tumor and at least 32-fold higher abundance than in normal breast. Entries here come from immuneACCESS through TCRdb and include only in-frame sequences with V and J called. Some clones fail to appear in such tables; in the studies checked, an unresolved V gene covers under half of the shortfall, and the cause of the remainder is unknown. That table supplies the V and J calls and clone size; D and trimming were determined from the DNA. For this sample there are approximately 70,000 clones; 65% to 85% appear just once. The ten top clones hold approximately 4.8% of the sample.

This sample was taken from a study of early stage breast cancer tumors (dated by TCRdb to the late 2010s). The study in broad terms: Of the roughly 15 invasive breast tumors, about a dozen were found to be estrogen receptor-positive, progesterone receptor-positive and HER2-negative. The average read coverage per sample was roughly 9.6-fold. The samples as a whole yielded more than 2.5 million detected templates, corresponding to nearly 1,100,000 unique clonotypes. Of the roughly 12 ER+/PR+/HER2- tumors, eight were classified as invasive ductal carcinomas and four as invasive lobular carcinomas. Summary of the overall study and its limitations: Chain pairing and functional markers such as CD4, CD8 and FOXP3 were not captured by bulk genomic DNA sequencing of unsorted cells. Enriched TCRB sequences shared across patients were found to be mostly commonly generated sequences that were unlikely to play an important role in the tumor microenvironment. Because the cohort was small, analysis by tumor subtype was not possible. Compared with adjacent normal breast tissue, tumors had approximately 2.5-fold higher T cell density and higher clonality. Greater similarity was observed between blood and normal breast repertoires than between blood and tumor repertoires, and tumor was distinguished from normal in about 85% of the 16 patients when each tissue was compared with blood.

The study profiled bulk TCR beta-chain repertoires in matched peripheral blood, tumor and adjacent normal breast tissue taken from around 15 patients with early-stage breast cancer. Before surgery, whole blood (roughly 5-11 mL) was collected into EDTA tubes and processed within 2 hours. Ficoll-Paque centrifugation in SepMate-50 tubes was used to isolate peripheral blood mononuclear cells. PBMCs were cryopreserved in around 90% FBS with roughly 10% DMSO in aliquots of roughly 1.8 to 4.5 million cells and stored in liquid nitrogen. The Qiagen AllPrep DNA/RNA Mini kit was used to extract genomic DNA. CDR1 and CDR2, looked up from the germline V gene (reference sequence), are DFQATT and SNEGSKA. V is shortened by 0 bases, J by 8 bases, and the region joining them spans 5 bases. From the cysteine up to the phenylalanine, the CDR3 has a length of 11 residues. Only the CDR3 region is kept as DNA, spanning 33 bases read in frame from base 1.

Recombination connected TRBV20-1 to TRBJ2-1; too little of a D gene remains to name it. This TCR was recovered from a person in their 40s with breast cancer. The sample taken for sequencing was blood. The DNA is TGCAGTGCTAGAGACTCCTATGAGCAGTTCTTC. Its translation reads: CSARDSYEQFF.